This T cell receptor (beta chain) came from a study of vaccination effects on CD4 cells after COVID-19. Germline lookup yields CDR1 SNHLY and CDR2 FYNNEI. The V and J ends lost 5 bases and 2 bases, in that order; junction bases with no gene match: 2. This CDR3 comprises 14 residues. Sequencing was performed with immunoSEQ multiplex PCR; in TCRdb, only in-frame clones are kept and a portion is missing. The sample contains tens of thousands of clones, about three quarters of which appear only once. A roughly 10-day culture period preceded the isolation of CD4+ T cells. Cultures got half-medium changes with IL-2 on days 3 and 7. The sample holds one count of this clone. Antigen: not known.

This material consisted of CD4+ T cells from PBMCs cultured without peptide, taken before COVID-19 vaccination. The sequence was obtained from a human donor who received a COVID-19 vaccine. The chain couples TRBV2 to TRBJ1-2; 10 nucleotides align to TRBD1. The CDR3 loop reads CASSWDRGNYGYTF. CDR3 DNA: TGTGCCAGCAGTTGGGACAGGGGAAACTATGGCTACACCTTC. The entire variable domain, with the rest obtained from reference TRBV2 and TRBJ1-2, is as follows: EPEVTQTPSHQVTQMGQEVILRCVPISNHLYFYWYRQILGQKVEFLVSFYNNEISEKSEIFDDQFSVERPDGSNFTLKIRSTKLEDSAMYFCASSWDRGNYGYTFGSGTRLTVV.